This T cell receptor beta chain was sequenced in a study of shared clonotypes between healthy human individuals. Unmatched junction bases numbered 4, after V lost 3 bases and J lost 7 bases. The CDR3 runs to 15 residues. Germline assignment: CDR1 SGHRS and CDR2 YFSETQ. Using immunoSEQ multiplex PCR, the repertoire was profiled, and TCRdb retains in-frame clones only, with some absent. The table lists some 2,000,000 clones, approximately 95% of them singletons. Sequencing used naive CD4+ T cells sorted from blood. Described subset: CD45RA+ positively selected. The J gene is TRBJ1-6, the V gene TRBV5-1, with TRBD1 matching 10 bases. This receptor was taken from a man aged 18-30 years in good health. The CDR3 coding sequence is TGCGCCAGCAGCTCGGGACAGGGGTCCAATTCACCCCTCCACTTT. Translated, it gives CASSSGQGSNSPLHF.